These 16 T cell receptor beta chains were sequenced from one sample in a study of OX40 agonist ivuxolimab in advanced cancers. Libraries were prepared by immunoSEQ multiplex PCR; TCRdb keeps only in-frame clonotypes and omits some of them. The sample includes 94,000 or so clones, approximately 84% of them seen just once. The source material was CD4+ or CD8+ T cells sorted from blood, sampled in a trial of the OX40 agonist ivuxolimab. The receptor set was obtained from an adult with an advanced solid tumor such as melanoma, head and neck, liver or kidney cancer.

The V gene is TRBV10-3, the J gene TRBJ1-1; 8 bases agree with TRBD1. The CDR3 totals 14 residues. V was clipped by 6 bases and J by 4 bases; unmatched bases: 7. Looked up from germline, CDR1 is ENHRY and CDR2 is SYGVKD. The CDR3 DNA reads TGTGCCATCAGATTGGACAGGGAGGCCACTGAAGCTTTCTTT. It yields the protein CAIRLDREATEAFF.

The rearrangement uses TRBV19 and TRBJ2-1; TRBD1 matches 9 bases. There are 14 residues in the CDR3. The V segment lost 3 bases and the J segment 8 bases; nucleotides outside the gene matches: 5. Germline V CDR1 and CDR2: LNHDA, SQIVND (reference sequence). CDR3 region: CASSMGQGLDEQFF. DNA for the CDR3: TGTGCCAGTAGTATGGGACAGGGCTTGGATGAGCAGTTCTTC. Full variable domain (outside the CDR3, taken from reference TRBV19 and TRBJ2-1): DGGITQSPKYLFRKEGQNVTLSCEQNLNHDAMYWYRQDPGQGLRLIYYSQIVNDFQKGDIAEGYSVSREKKESFPLTVTSAQKNPTAFYLCASSMGQGLDEQFFGPGTRLTVL.

The CDR3 spells CASTPGGMGGNTIYF. The DNA for the CDR3 is TGTGCCAGTACCCCGGGAGGCATGGGTGGAAACACCATATATTTT. The V and J genes are TRBV19 and TRBJ1-3; D is unresolved. The V end was cut by 7 bases, the J end by 3 bases, with 16 bases between. This CDR3 comprises 15 residues. Germline V gene lookup returns CDR1 LNHDA and CDR2 SQIVND (reference sequence).

The chain employs TRBV11-2 and TRBJ2-3; D remains unclear. The CDR3 consists of 16 residues. The germline V and J ends were trimmed by 2 bases and 2 bases, with 14 bases remaining between them. Germline V gene data show CDR1 as SGHAT and CDR2 as FQNNGV. The CDR3 nucleotides read TGTGCCAGCAGCTTATTTTACGAAGGTCCCACAGATACGCAGTATTTT. It encodes CASSLFYEGPTDTQYF.

The genes are TRBV19 and TRBJ1-4; 7 bases are a match to TRBD1. The V gene end was trimmed by 4 bases and the J gene end by 5 bases; junction bases not matched to a gene: 7. The CDR3 totals 15 residues. Germline V gene lookup returns CDR1 LNHDA and CDR2 SQIVND (reference sequence). The CDR3: CASSTTTGKNEKLFF. The CDR3 DNA follows: TGTGCCAGTAGTACCACGACAGGGAAAAATGAAAAACTGTTTTTT.

The rearrangement joins TRBV6-1 to TRBJ1-5; perhaps TRBD1 as D (6 bases). V lost 7 bases to trimming and J lost 3 bases, with 16 bases between them. The CDR3 is made up of 15 amino acids. Germline V gene sequence: CDR1 MNHNS, CDR2 SASEGT. The CDR3 DNA reads TGTGCCAGCACCTTGACAGGCGGCCTCAATCAGCCCCAGCATTTT. It encodes CASTLTGGLNQPQHF.

The rearrangement joins TRBV2 to TRBJ1-1; D unresolved. Trimming left V 6 bases short and J 5 bases short, with 7 bases between. The CDR3 is 11 amino acids. Germline CDR1 SNHLY, CDR2 FYNNEI. The CDR3 loop reads CASREATEAFF. CDR3 DNA sequence: TGTGCCAGCAGGGAGGCGACTGAAGCTTTCTTT.

This clone was counted between two and nine times. CDR3 residues: CASSFLSGGNGDTQYF. As DNA, the CDR3 is TGTGCCAGCAGCTTCCTCTCCGGGGGGAACGGAGATACGCAGTATTTT. The chain is built from TRBV7-2 and TRBJ2-3, with TRBD2 identical over 7 bases. Trimming removed 3 bases from V and 5 bases from J; junction bases left unmatched: 11. CDR3 length: 16 amino acids. From germline, CDR1 is SGHTA and CDR2 FQGNSA. Full variable domain (outside the CDR3, taken from reference TRBV7-2 and TRBJ2-3): GAGVSQSPSNKVTEKGKDVELRCDPISGHTALYWYRQSLGQGLEFLIYFQGNSAPDKSGLPSDRFSAERTGGSVSTLTIQRTQQEDSAVYLCASSFLSGGNGDTQYFGPGTRLTVL.

The chain is built from TRBV4-3 and TRBJ2-3; 7 nucleotides match TRBD1. Germline CDR1 reads LGHNA; CDR2 reads YSLEER. With 0 bases clipped from V and 6 bases from J, the junction kept 6 bases outside the gene matches. The CDR3 covers 15 residues. CDR3 nucleotide sequence: TGCGCCAGCAGCCAAGAAAGACAGGGTGGCGATACGCAGTATTTT. Translation gives CASSQERQGGDTQYF.

The chain employs TRBV6-4 and TRBJ1-5, with D possibly being TRBD1 (5 bases). Germline V gene data show CDR1 as MRHNA and CDR2 as SNTAGT. V lost 11 bases and J 2 bases, leaving 22 bases between the germline ends. CDR3 size: 16 residues. CDR3 coding DNA: TGTGCCCCCACGGGGCGTACCGGTCGAGGCAATCAGCCCCAGCATTTT. It yields the protein CAPTGRTGRGNQPQHF.

The chain combines TRBV18 with TRBJ2-5; tentatively, D is TRBD2 (5 bases). Between the trimmed V and J ends, which lost 6 bases and 1 base, there was a span of 9 bases. CDR1 is KGHSH, CDR2 LQKENI, per germline. The CDR3 extends over 13 amino acids. The CDR3 coding sequence is TGTGCCAGCTCCGGGATTGTCCAAGAGACCCAGTACTTC. Amino acids: CASSGIVQETQYF.

The chain is built from TRBV12-2 and TRBJ1-4. TRBV12-2 is a listed pseudogene. The CDR3 is 15 amino acids. In nucleotides, the CDR3 is TGTGCAAGTCGCTTGACACGGGCCTCTGGCGAAAAACTGTTTTTT. This sequence encodes CASRLTRASGEKLFF.

The genes are TRBV9 and TRBJ2-2, with TRBD1 matching over 8 bases. V dropped 2 bases and J dropped 6; count of bases not matched to a gene: 3. The CDR3 sequence is 14 residues long. Germline V gives CDR1 SGDLS, CDR2 YYNGEE. The CDR3, as DNA: TGTGCCAGCAGCGTCGGACAGGGACCCGGGGAGCTGTTTTTT. This gives the protein CASSVGQGPGELFF.

The J gene is TRBJ1-1, the V gene TRBV19, with a tentative D call TRBD1 (6 bases). The CDR3 is 17 amino acids. Germline V gene lookup returns CDR1 LNHDA and CDR2 SQIVND (reference sequence). The V end was cut by 1 base, the J end by 8 bases, with 23 bases between. This CDR3 reads CASSIAPTLTGAREAFF. CDR3 nucleotide sequence: TGTGCCAGTAGTATAGCCCCCACGTTGACAGGCGCCAGGGAAGCTTTCTTT. The variable domain in full, completed from reference TRBV19 and TRBJ1-1, reads DGGITQSPKYLFRKEGQNVTLSCEQNLNHDAMYWYRQDPGQGLRLIYYSQIVNDFQKGDIAEGYSVSREKKESFPLTVTSAQKNPTAFYLCASSIAPTLTGAREAFFGQGTRLTVV.

This clone occurred a few times. The chain employs TRBV5-1 and TRBJ2-7; D call uncertain. V was pared by 9 bases and J by 7 bases, with 23 bases between. The CDR3 contains 14 residues. Germline CDR1 is SGHRS and CDR2 is YFSETQ. CDR3 residues: CATAPGPGSREQYF. The CDR3 bases are TGCGCCACCGCGCCTGGCCCCGGGTCTCGGGAGCAGTACTTC.

This chain uses TRBV15 with TRBJ2-1; TRBD2 aligns across 9 bases. Germline lookup yields CDR1 LNHNV and CDR2 YYDKDF (reference sequence). V lost 5 bases and J lost 5; bases outside the gene matches: 7. This CDR3 comprises 15 residues. CDR3 in amino acids: CATSSPRLADNEQFF. CDR3 nucleotide sequence: TGTGCCACCAGCTCCCCAAGACTAGCGGACAATGAGCAGTTCTTC. The complete variable domain, with remaining parts taken from reference TRBV15 and TRBJ2-1, reads DAMVIQNPRYQVTQFGKPVTLSCSQTLNHNVMYWYQQKSSQAPKLLFHYYDKDFNNEADTPDNFQSRRPNTSFCFLDIRSPGLGDTAMYLCATSSPRLADNEQFFGPGTRLTVL.